These 25 T cell receptor beta chains were all obtained from the same sample, sequenced in a study of T cell responses to AZD1222 COVID-19 vaccine. Libraries were prepared by immunoSEQ multiplex PCR; TCRdb keeps only in-frame clonotypes and omits some of them. The data show approximately 100,000 clones, around 87% seen once. The material was peripheral blood, obtained 28 days after the second AZD1222 dose. Every receptor here comes from an adult who received the AZD1222 COVID-19 vaccine.

This clone occurred a few times. The chain recombines TRBV6-4 with TRBJ2-3; 7 bases line up with TRBD1. Trimming took 3 bases from V and 1 from J; bases not matched to a gene: 4. Germline V CDR1 and CDR2: MRHNA, SNTAGT. The CDR3 spans 15 residues. The chain's CDR3 is CASSEQGRGTDTQYF. The CDR3, as DNA: TGTGCCAGCAGTGAACAGGGGAGAGGCACAGATACGCAGTATTTT.

V gene TRBV30 combines with J gene TRBJ1-6, with 7 bases matching TRBD1. After removal of 8 bases from V and 14 bases from J, the junction contained 9 bases not matched to a gene. The CDR3 spans 11 residues. CDR1 and CDR2 (germline): GTSNPN, SVGIG (reference sequence). The CDR3 nucleotides read TGTGCCGGGGGGCAGGGGGTCGCCCTCCACTTT. Its protein is CAGGQGVALHF.

The chain is built from TRBV6-5 and TRBJ1-5; the match to TRBD1 covers 9 bases. Trimming cost V 6 bases and J 2 bases; bases outside gene matches: 2. This CDR3 comprises 14 residues. Per germline, CDR1 MNHEY and CDR2 SVGAGI. The CDR3 region is CASSRQGGNQPQHF. The CDR3 DNA follows: TGTGCCAGCAGCCGACAGGGGGGCAATCAGCCCCAGCATTTT.

The V and J genes are TRBV6-2 or TRBV6-3 and TRBJ1-6; 8 positions agree with TRBD1. CDR1 and CDR2 (germline): MNHEY, SVGEGT. V was pared by 2 bases and J by 9 bases, with 9 bases of the junction left unmatched. This CDR3 has 16 amino acids. The CDR3 spells CASSYGRGQGISPLHF. CDR3 nucleotides: TGTGCCAGCAGTTACGGCAGGGGGCAAGGAATTTCACCCCTCCACTTT.

This chain joins TRBV21-1 and TRBJ1-1; the table calls TRBD1, which could not be checked here. TRBV21-1 is a pseudogene. CDR3 length: 18 residues. CDR3 in amino acids: CASSTRTGGSAPNTEAFF. The CDR3 DNA is TGTGCCAGCAGCACCAGGACAGGAGGATCCGCCCCAAACACTGAAGCTTTCTTT.

The chain carries TRBV7-9 and TRBJ1-1; D unclear. Trimming removed 4 bases at V and 6 bases at J, with 6 bases between. This CDR3 contains 11 residues. Germline V lookup: CDR1 SEHNR, CDR2 FQNEAQ (reference sequence). The CDR3 sequence: CASSSPAEAFF. DNA of the CDR3: TGTGCCAGCAGCTCGCCAGCTGAAGCTTTCTTT.

The chain joins TRBV9 to TRBJ1-1; D possibly corresponds to TRBD1 (5 bases). The CDR3 is 15 residues long. Deletions cut 4 bases from V and 1 base from J, with 14 bases between. The germline CDR1 and CDR2 sequences are SGDLS and YYNGEE. As DNA, the CDR3 is TGTGCCAGCAGCCCCATGGGACGGGGGAACACTGAAGCTTTCTTT. Translated: CASSPMGRGNTEAFF.

The rearrangement joins TRBV5-1 to TRBJ2-6; D is perhaps TRBD1 (5 bases). V lost 3 bases and J lost 0, with 10 bases in between. The CDR3 has 16 amino acids. Germline values: CDR1 SGHRS, CDR2 YFSETQ. Here the CDR3 DNA reads TGCGCCAGCAGCTCTCTAGGGGCCTCTGGGGCCAACGTCCTGACTTTC. Encoded protein: CASSSLGASGANVLTF.

V usage is TRBV3-1 (or the pseudogene TRBV3-2) and J usage is TRBJ1-1; D perhaps matches TRBD1 (6 bases). With 6 bases removed from V and 11 bases from J, the gap between germline ends came to 19 bases. CDR1 is LGHDT and CDR2 is YNNKEL in the germline V gene (reference sequence). The CDR3 covers 13 residues. The CDR3 loop reads CASRNPGQRHAFF. CDR3 nucleotide sequence: TGTGCCAGCAGGAATCCGGGACAACGTCACGCTTTCTTT.

J is TRBJ1-5 and V is TRBV27; D remains ambiguous. Germline V gives CDR1 MNHEY, CDR2 SMNVEV (reference sequence). The V end was cut by 3 bases, the J end by 7 bases, with 16 bases between. The CDR3 contains 15 residues. The CDR3 loop reads CASSFATPGRQPQHF. The CDR3, as DNA: TGTGCCAGCAGTTTCGCAACCCCGGGTCGGCAGCCCCAGCATTTT.

V and J are TRBV7-2 and TRBJ1-1; D gene unclear. The CDR3 extends over 11 amino acids. Per the germline V gene, CDR1 is SGHTA and CDR2 is FQGNSA. V gave up 5 bases and J gave up 5 bases, with 6 bases separating them. The CDR3 here is CASSPQTEAFF. The CDR3 bases are TGTGCCAGCAGCCCTCAAACTGAAGCTTTCTTT.

This clone was seen a few times. The genes are TRBV11-2 and TRBJ2-7; D gene unclear. This CDR3 is built from 12 residues. Trimming removed 9 bases from V and 1 base from J, with 10 bases in between. Looked up from germline, CDR1 is SGHAT and CDR2 is FQNNGV. CDR3 DNA sequence: TGTGCCAGTCGGGCGTTTTCCTACGAGCAGTACTTC. This encodes CASRAFSYEQYF.

This clone occurred once. J is TRBJ1-5 and V is TRBV9; D unresolved. CDR3 size: 14 residues. V gave up 3 bases and J gave up 0 bases, with 7 bases separating them. Germline values: CDR1 SGDLS, CDR2 YYNGEE. The CDR3, as DNA: TGTGCCAGCAGCGGACGTAATAGCAATCAGCCCCAGCATTTT. It encodes CASSGRNSNQPQHF.

The rearrangement joins TRBV10-3 to TRBJ1-1, with D possibly matching TRBD1 (5 bases). Trimming removed 9 bases from V and 4 bases from J, with 15 bases in between. This CDR3 spans 13 amino acids. Per the germline V gene, CDR1 is ENHRY and CDR2 is SYGVKD. The CDR3: CAIGGGVGTEAFF. The CDR3 DNA reads TGTGCCATTGGGGGGGGAGTTGGCACTGAAGCTTTCTTT.

This clone was seen a handful of times. The gene calls are TRBV27 and TRBJ1-5; 7 nucleotides align to TRBD1. V was pared by 2 bases and J by 2 bases, with 3 bases of the junction left unmatched. The CDR3 loop spans 15 amino acids. Germline V gene lookup returns CDR1 MNHEY and CDR2 SMNVEV (reference sequence). The CDR3 bases are TGTGCCAGCAGTTTAGGGACAGATGGCAATCAGCCCCAGCATTTT. Protein: CASSLGTDGNQPQHF.

The V gene is TRBV14, the J gene TRBJ2-7; TRBD1 matches 7 bases. The CDR3 contains 15 residues. Germline CDR1 is SGHDN and CDR2 is FVKESK. V lost 5 bases and J lost 2; bases outside the gene matches: 9. The CDR3 sequence: CASSEQGLLTYEQYF. The CDR3 nucleotides read TGTGCCAGCAGCGAACAGGGGCTACTTACCTACGAGCAGTACTTC.

The rearrangement joins TRBV6-5 to TRBJ2-3, with 8 bases matching TRBD2. The V segment lost 6 bases and the J segment 3 bases; nucleotides outside the gene matches: 8. CDR3 length equals 15 residues. CDR1 and CDR2 (germline): MNHEY, SVGAGI. This CDR3 reads CASRRLARGTDTQYF. CDR3 DNA sequence: TGTGCCAGCAGGCGACTAGCGAGAGGGACAGATACGCAGTATTTT.

The chain combines TRBV7-3 with TRBJ2-7, with TRBD2 identical over 13 bases. The length of the CDR3 is 16 residues. Germline V gene data show CDR1 as SGHTA and CDR2 as FQGTGA. Trimming cost V 8 bases and J 3 bases; bases outside gene matches: 10. The CDR3, as DNA: TGTGCCAGCGCCGTCGTCGGGACTAGCGGGAACTACGAGCAGTACTTC. This translates into CASAVVGTSGNYEQYF. Complete variable domain (other parts from reference TRBV7-3 and TRBJ2-7): GAGVSQTPSNKVTEKGKYVELRCDPISGHTALYWYRQSLGQGPEFLIYFQGTGAADDSGLPNDRFFAVRPEGSVSTLKIQRTERGDSAVYLCASAVVGTSGNYEQYFGPGTRLTVT.

This rearrangement joins TRBV19 to TRBJ1-6, with 7 bases that match TRBD1. The V gene end was trimmed by 5 bases and the J gene end by 5 bases; junction bases not matched to a gene: 3. The CDR3 sequence is 14 residues long. Germline CDR1 LNHDA, CDR2 SQIVND (reference sequence). CDR3 sequence: CASSGDSDNSPLHF. Written as DNA, the CDR3 is TGTGCCAGTAGTGGGGACAGCGATAATTCACCCCTCCACTTT.

CDR3 sequence reads: CASSLTGYFGYTF. The DNA for the CDR3 is TGTGCCAGCAGCTTGACAGGGTATTTTGGCTACACCTTC. The rearrangement uses TRBV7-2 and TRBJ1-2; 7 bases fit TRBD1. The V segment lost 3 bases and the J segment 7 bases; nucleotides outside the gene matches: 5. The CDR3 is made up of 13 amino acids. Germline lookup yields CDR1 SGHTA and CDR2 FQGNSA.

The chain joins TRBV19 to TRBJ1-6; D gene unclear. The ends were cut back, 5 bases at V and 9 bases at J, with 20 bases in the middle. Germline V gene lookup returns CDR1 LNHDA and CDR2 SQIVND (reference sequence). The CDR3 totals 16 residues. The DNA of the CDR3 is TGTGCCAGTAGTTCTCTAGGGCCGTCGGTGGCTTCACCCCTCCACTTT. Translating it yields CASSSLGPSVASPLHF. The complete variable domain, with remaining parts taken from reference TRBV19 and TRBJ1-6, reads DGGITQSPKYLFRKEGQNVTLSCEQNLNHDAMYWYRQDPGQGLRLIYYSQIVNDFQKGDIAEGYSVSREKKESFPLTVTSAQKNPTAFYLCASSSLGPSVASPLHFGNGTRLTVT.

About this clone: Germline and junction disagree at one end, which may indicate a read error. Written as DNA, the CDR3 is TGTGCCAGCAGCTCCAACGAGCAGTACTTC. It is translated as CASSSNEQYF. This chain connects TRBV28 to TRBJ2-7; no definite D call. The V gene's germline CDR1 is MDHEN and CDR2 SYDVKM. The CDR3 length is 10 residues.

This rearrangement joins TRBV7-9 to TRBJ1-1, with unresolved D. Looked up from germline, CDR1 is SEHNR and CDR2 is FQNEAQ (reference sequence). Trimming took off 5 bases at V and 3 bases at J, with 13 bases between the two ends. The CDR3 extends over 14 amino acids. CDR3 bases: TGTGCCAGCAGCCCGGTGGTAGGACACACTGAAGCTTTCTTT. It encodes CASSPVVGHTEAFF.

This clone occurred once. The rearrangement links TRBV7-9 to TRBJ1-1; D perhaps matches TRBD1 (6 bases). The CDR3 has 12 residues. Germline V gene lookup returns CDR1 SEHNR and CDR2 FQNEAQ (reference sequence). Between the trimmed V and J ends, which lost 1 base and 7 bases, there was a span of 7 bases. The CDR3 bases are TGTGCCAGCAGCTTAGAGGACAGTGAAGCTTTCTTT. Its translation: CASSLEDSEAFF.

The rearrangement links TRBV5-4 to TRBJ2-2; D is unclear. Germline CDR1 and CDR2: SGHNT and YYREEE (reference sequence). Deletions cut 7 bases from V and 0 bases from J, with 22 bases between. This CDR3 is 18 amino acids long. The CDR3 loop is CASWRRNIDIANTGELFF. The CDR3, as DNA: TGTGCCAGCTGGAGACGGAATATAGATATTGCGAACACCGGGGAGCTGTTTTTT.